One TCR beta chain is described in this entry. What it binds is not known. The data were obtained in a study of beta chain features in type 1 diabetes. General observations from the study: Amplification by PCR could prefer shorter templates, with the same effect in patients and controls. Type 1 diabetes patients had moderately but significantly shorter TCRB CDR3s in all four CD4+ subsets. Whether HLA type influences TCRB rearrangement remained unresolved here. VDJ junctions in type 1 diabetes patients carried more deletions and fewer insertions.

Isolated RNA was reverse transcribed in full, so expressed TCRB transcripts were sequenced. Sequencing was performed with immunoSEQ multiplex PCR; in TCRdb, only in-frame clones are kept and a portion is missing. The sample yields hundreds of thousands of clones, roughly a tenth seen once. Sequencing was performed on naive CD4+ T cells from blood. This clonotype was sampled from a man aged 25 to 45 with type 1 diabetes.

This CDR3 is CASSPPGRDEQYF. The CDR3 region has the DNA TGTGCCAGCTCACCACCCGGCAGGGACGAGCAGTACTTC. The rearrangement links TRBV18 to TRBJ2-7; D might be TRBD1 (5 bases). The V end lost 0 bases, the J end lost 5 bases, and 8 bases lay between the germline ends. CDR3 length: 13 amino acids. The germline gives CDR1 KGHSH, CDR2 LQKENI.